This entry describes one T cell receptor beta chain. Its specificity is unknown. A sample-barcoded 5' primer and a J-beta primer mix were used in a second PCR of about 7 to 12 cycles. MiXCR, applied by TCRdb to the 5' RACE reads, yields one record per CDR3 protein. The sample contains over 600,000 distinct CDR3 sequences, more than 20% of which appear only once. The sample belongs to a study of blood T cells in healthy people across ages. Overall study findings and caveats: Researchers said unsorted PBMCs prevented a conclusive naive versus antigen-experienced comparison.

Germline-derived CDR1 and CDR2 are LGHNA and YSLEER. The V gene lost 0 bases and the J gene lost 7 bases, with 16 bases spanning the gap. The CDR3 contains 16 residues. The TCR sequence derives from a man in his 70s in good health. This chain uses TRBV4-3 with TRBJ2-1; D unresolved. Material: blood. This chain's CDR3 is CASSQDIGSRWNEQFF. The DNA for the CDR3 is TGCGCCAGCAGCCAAGATATCGGCTCTCGTTGGAATGAGCAGTTCTTC.